These T cell receptor beta chains were read from a single sample in a study. MiXCR, applied by TCRdb to the RT-PCR reads, yields one record per CDR3 protein. The table lists almost 700,000 distinct CDR3 sequences, 14% of them singletons. Sequencing was done on a sample of memory CD4+ T cells from blood. These receptors were taken from a female donor in good health, serving as a healthy control. Each CDR3 is given with its conserved first and last residue. The D gene is left open where the match is weak. Expanded clones are given a class, and other clones once, few, many or no size at all.

>TRBJ2-7|TRBV5-1|-|many
CASSQGRNYEQYF
TGCGCCAGCAGCCAGGGACGGAACTACGAGCAGTACTTC
>TRBJ2-1|TRBV21-1|-|-
CASSKRGREGNEQFF
TGTGCCAGCAGCAAAAGGGGCAGGGAGGGAAATGAGCAGTTCTTC
>TRBJ2-7|TRBV4-2|TRBD1|-
CASSQAGQTSYEQYF
TGTGCCAGCAGCCAAGCGGGACAGACCTCCTACGAGCAGTACTTC
>TRBJ2-5|TRBV4-2|TRBD2|many
CASSHGLLGGQETQYF
TGTGCCAGCAGCCATGGATTGTTGGGGGGGCAAGAGACCCAGTACTTC
>TRBJ2-7|TRBV2|-|-
CATHHRDSVDEQYF
TGTGCCACCCATCACCGGGATAGCGTCGACGAGCAGTACTTC
>TRBJ2-1|TRBV11-1|-|-
CASSLGVGRPAEQFF
TGTGCCAGCAGCTTAGGAGTGGGCAGGCCGGCTGAGCAGTTCTTC
>TRBJ2-7|TRBV28|-|few
CATTEGVGEQYF
TGTGCCACCACGGAGGGAGTCGGGGAGCAGTACTTC
>TRBJ2-1|TRBV15|-|-
CATSRDGGTERQFF
TGTGCCACCAGCAGAGATGGGGGAACGGAGCGGCAGTTCTTC
>TRBJ2-3|TRBV5-1|-|-
CASTPASLTDTQYF
TGCGCCAGCACCCCCGCGTCCCTCACAGATACGCAGTATTTT
>TRBJ2-2|TRBV7-3|-|many
CASSPGINTGELFF
TGTGCCAGCAGCCCGGGGATCAACACCGGGGAGCTGTTTTTT
>TRBJ2-7|TRBV6-2/TRBV6-3|TRBD2|-
CASRPASGWSYEQYF
TGTGCCAGCAGACCAGCTAGCGGGTGGTCCTACGAGCAGTACTTC
>TRBJ2-3|TRBV27|-|many
CASRNRPITDTQYF
TGTGCCAGCAGGAACAGGCCCATAACAGATACGCAGTATTTT
>TRBJ1-6|TRBV5-1|-|-
CASSLGVFSETELNSPLHF
TGCGCCAGCAGCTTGGGAGTATTTTCTGAGACAGAGCTTAATTCACCCCTCCACTTT
>TRBJ2-4|TRBV7-2|-|few
CASSLMVDGSGYGAAKNIQYF
TGTGCCAGCAGCTTAATGGTAGACGGTTCGGGATACGGGGCAGCCAAAAACATTCAGTACTTC
>TRBJ2-3|TRBV10-3|-|few
CAISERGMVTDTQYF
TGTGCCATCAGTGAGAGAGGGATGGTTACAGATACGCAGTATTTT
>TRBJ1-1|TRBV27|TRBD1|few
CASSFIRGTEAFF
TGTGCCAGCAGTTTCATCAGGGGGACTGAAGCTTTCTTT
>TRBJ2-7|TRBV5-6|TRBD2|many
CASSSLRTSGLVGYF
TGTGCCAGCAGCTCCCTCCGGACTAGCGGACTAGTGGGGTACTTC
>TRBJ2-5|TRBV5-1|-|few
CASSTIQGGETQYF
TGCGCCAGCAGCACAATTCAGGGGGGGGAGACCCAGTACTTC
>TRBJ2-3|TRBV3-1|TRBD1|few
CASVSQGAEDTQYF
TGTGCCAGCGTGAGCCAGGGGGCCGAAGATACGCAGTATTTT
>TRBJ1-2|TRBV29-1|TRBD1|-
CSAGQSESGYTF
TGCAGCGCGGGACAGTCGGAAAGTGGCTACACCTTC
>TRBJ1-1|TRBV6-1|-|-
CASKDQNTEAFF
TGTGCCAGCAAGGACCAGAACACTGAAGCTTTCTTT
>TRBJ2-7|TRBV5-1|-|-
CASSTGTLGYEQYF
TGCGCCAGCAGCACCGGGACTCTCGGCTACGAGCAGTACTTC
>TRBJ2-3|TRBV28|-|-
CASRPVQGSNTDTQYF
TGTGCCAGCAGGCCAGTACAGGGTTCCAACACAGATACGCAGTATTTT
>TRBJ2-2|TRBV12-3/TRBV12-4|-|-
CASITRPNTGELFF
TGTGCCAGCATAACCCGACCGAACACCGGGGAGCTGTTTTTT
>TRBJ1-1|TRBV12-3/TRBV12-4|TRBD1|-
CASSHSTGEAFF
TGTGCCAGCAGTCACTCAACAGGGGAGGCTTTCTTT
>TRBJ2-2|TRBV5-1|-|-
CASSLTGWPGELFF
TGCGCCAGCAGCCTCACAGGGTGGCCCGGGGAGCTGTTTTTT